Sequencing of this TCR beta chain was carried out in a study of blood T cell repertoires in COVID-19. Authors' data handling: Estimation of nucleated cell counts was performed using reference gene primer amplification. Profiled with immunoSEQ multiplex PCR; TCRdb holds only in-frame clones, not every one. D and trimming were read from the DNA, whereas the V and J calls and clone size are those reported in that table. The sample lists roughly 120,000 clones; 60% to 85% were seen once. The sample holds a few counts of this clone. CDR1 is LGHDT, CDR2 YNNKEL, per germline (reference sequence). Trimming took 0 bases from V and 5 from J, leaving 7 bases between them. There are 13 residues in the CDR3.

This TCR was sampled from a human donor with acute or convalescent COVID-19. The donor label of this sample is uncertain. The sample was peripheral blood. This rearrangement joins TRBV3-1 (or the pseudogene TRBV3-2) to TRBJ1-1, with D maybe TRBD1 (6 bases). Here the CDR3 DNA reads TGTGCCAGCAGCCAAGACAGGGGAACTGAAGCTTTCTTT. Residues: CASSQDRGTEAFF.